The present TCR beta chain was sequenced within a study of control samples from healthy donors and cancer patients. J lost 3 bases, V lost 6 bases, and 6 bases had no gene match. There are 14 residues in the CDR3. Germline V CDR1 and CDR2: MNHEY, SMNVEV (reference sequence). Only in-frame clones appear in the TCRdb table, and some are missing; sequencing was by immunoSEQ multiplex PCR. The table records tens of thousands of clones, about 88% of them present only once. The V and J genes are TRBV27 and TRBJ2-5; 8 bases map to TRBD2. The sample comprised PBMCs. The sequence was collected from a man aged 50-60 years with head and neck cancer. CDR3 sequence: CASSTSGPEETQYF. In nucleotides, the CDR3 is TGTGCCAGCAGCACTAGCGGACCAGAAGAGACCCAGTACTTC.